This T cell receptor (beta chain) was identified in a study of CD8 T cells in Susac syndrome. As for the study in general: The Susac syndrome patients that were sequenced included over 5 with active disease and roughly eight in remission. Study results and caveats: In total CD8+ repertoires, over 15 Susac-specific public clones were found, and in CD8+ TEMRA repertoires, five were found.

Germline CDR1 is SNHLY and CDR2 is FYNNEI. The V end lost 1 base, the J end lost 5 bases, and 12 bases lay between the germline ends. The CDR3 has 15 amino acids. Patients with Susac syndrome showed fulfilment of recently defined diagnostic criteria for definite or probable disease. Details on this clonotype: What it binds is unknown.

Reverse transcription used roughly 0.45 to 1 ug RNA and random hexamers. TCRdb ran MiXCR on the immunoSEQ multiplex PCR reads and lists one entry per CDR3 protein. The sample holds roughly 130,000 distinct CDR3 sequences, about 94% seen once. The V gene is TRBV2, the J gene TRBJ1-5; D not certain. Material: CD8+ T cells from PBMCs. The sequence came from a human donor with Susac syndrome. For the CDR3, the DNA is TGTGCCAGCAGTGAAGGGGCCAGGAGCGATCAGCCCCAGCATTTT. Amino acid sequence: CASSEGARSDQPQHF.